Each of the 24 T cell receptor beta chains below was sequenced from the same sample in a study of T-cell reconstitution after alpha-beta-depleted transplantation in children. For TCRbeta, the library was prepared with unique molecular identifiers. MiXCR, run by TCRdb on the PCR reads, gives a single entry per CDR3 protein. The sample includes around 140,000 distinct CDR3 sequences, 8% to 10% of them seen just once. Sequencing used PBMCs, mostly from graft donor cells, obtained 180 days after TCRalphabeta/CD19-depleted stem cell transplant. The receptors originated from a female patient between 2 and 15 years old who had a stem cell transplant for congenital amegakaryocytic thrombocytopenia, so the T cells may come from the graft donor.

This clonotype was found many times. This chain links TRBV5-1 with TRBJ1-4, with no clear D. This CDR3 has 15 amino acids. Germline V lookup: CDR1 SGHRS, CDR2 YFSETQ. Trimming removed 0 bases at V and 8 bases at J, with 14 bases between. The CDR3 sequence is CASSLAAGSWEKLFF. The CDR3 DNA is TGCGCCAGCAGCTTGGCGGCAGGTAGTTGGGAAAAACTGTTTTTT.

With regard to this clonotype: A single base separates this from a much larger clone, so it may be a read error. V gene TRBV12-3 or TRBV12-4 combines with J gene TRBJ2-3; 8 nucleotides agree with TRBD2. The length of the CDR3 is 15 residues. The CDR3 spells CASRLLLAGSDTQYF. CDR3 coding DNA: TGTGCCAGCCGTTTATTGTTAGCGGGGTCGGATACGCAGTATTTT.

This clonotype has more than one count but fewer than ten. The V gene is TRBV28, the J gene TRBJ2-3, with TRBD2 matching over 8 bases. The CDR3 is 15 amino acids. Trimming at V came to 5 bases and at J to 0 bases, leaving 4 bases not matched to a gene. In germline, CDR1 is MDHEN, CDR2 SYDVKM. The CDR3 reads CASSLPGGSTDTQYF. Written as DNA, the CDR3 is TGTGCCAGCAGTCTCCCGGGAGGGAGCACAGATACGCAGTATTTT.

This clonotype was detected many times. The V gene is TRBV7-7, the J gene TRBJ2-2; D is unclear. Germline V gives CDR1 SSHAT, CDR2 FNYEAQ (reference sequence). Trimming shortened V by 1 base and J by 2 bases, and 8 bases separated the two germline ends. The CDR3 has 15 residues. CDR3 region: CASSLVPENTGELFF. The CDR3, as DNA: TGTGCCAGCAGCTTAGTTCCAGAAAACACCGGGGAGCTGTTTTTT.

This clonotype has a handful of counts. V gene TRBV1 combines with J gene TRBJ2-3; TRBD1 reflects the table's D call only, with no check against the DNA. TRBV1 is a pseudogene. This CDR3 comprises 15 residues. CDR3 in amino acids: CTSSQAKGDADTQYF. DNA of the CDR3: TGCACCAGCAGCCAAGCGAAGGGGGACGCAGATACGCAGTATTTT.

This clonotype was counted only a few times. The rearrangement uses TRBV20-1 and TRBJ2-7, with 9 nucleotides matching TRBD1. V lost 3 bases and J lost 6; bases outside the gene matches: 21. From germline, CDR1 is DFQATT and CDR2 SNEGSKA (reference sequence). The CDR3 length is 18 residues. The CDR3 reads CSARVRRTGVSLLLEQYF. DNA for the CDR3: TGCAGTGCTAGGGTACGTCGGACAGGGGTCTCACTACTACTCGAGCAGTACTTC.

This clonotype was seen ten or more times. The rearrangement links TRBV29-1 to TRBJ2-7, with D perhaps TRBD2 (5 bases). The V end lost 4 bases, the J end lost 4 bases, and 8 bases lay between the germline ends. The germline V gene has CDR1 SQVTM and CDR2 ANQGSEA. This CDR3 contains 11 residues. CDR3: CSVAAGYEQYF. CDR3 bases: TGCAGCGTTGCCGCGGGTTACGAGCAGTACTTC.

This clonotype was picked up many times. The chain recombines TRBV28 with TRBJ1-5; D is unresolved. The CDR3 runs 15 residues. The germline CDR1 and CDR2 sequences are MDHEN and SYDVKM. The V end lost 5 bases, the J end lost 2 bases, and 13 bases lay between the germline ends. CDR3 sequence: CASSVTPRGNQPQHF. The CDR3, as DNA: TGTGCCAGCAGTGTTACCCCCCGGGGCAATCAGCCCCAGCATTTT.

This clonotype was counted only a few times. In DNA, the CDR3 is TGTGCCAGCAGTCTCCGACTAGCGGGGTTTAGCACAGATACGCAGTATTTT. It is translated as CASSLRLAGFSTDTQYF. This rearrangement joins TRBV28 to TRBJ2-3; 11 bases match TRBD2. The V gene end was trimmed by 5 bases and the J gene end by 0 bases; junction bases not matched to a gene: 7. This CDR3 is built from 17 residues. CDR1 is MDHEN and CDR2 is SYDVKM in the germline V gene.

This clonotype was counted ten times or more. CDR3 nucleotides: TGTGCCAGCAGTTGGGGAAATCAGCCCCAGCATTTT. Amino acid sequence: CASSWGNQPQHF. The chain uses TRBV12-3 or TRBV12-4 and TRBJ1-5; D call uncertain. Trimming pared 4 bases from V and 4 bases from J, leaving 5 bases between. CDR3 length: 12 amino acids.

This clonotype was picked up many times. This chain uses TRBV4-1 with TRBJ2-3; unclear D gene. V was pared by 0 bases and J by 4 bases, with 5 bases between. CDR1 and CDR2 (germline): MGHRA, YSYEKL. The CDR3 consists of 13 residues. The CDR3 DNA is TGCGCCAGCAGCCAAGAGGTTCCAGATACGCAGTATTTT. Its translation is CASSQEVPDTQYF.

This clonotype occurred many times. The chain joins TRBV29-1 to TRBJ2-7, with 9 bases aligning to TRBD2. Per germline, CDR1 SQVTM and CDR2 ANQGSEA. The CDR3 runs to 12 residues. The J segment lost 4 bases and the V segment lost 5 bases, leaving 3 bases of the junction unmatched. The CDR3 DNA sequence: TGCAGCGTTAGCGGGGGGAGGTACGAGCAGTACTTC. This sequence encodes CSVSGGRYEQYF.

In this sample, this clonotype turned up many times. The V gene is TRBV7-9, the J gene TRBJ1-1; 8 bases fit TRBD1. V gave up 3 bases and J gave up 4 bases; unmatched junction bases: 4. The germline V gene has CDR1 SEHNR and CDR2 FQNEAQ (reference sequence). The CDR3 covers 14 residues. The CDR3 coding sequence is TGTGCCAGCAGCTTTGACCAGGGGGCCACTGAAGCTTTCTTT. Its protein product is CASSFDQGATEAFF.

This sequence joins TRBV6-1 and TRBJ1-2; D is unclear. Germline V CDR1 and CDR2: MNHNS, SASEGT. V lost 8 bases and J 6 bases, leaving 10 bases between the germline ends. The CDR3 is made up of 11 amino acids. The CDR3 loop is CASAYSDGYTF. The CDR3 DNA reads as TGTGCCAGCGCGTACAGCGATGGCTACACCTTC.

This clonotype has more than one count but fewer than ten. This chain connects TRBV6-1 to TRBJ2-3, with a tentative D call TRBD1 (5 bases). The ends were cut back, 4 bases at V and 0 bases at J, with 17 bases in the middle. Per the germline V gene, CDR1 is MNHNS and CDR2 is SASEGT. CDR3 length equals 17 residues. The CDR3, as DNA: TGTGCCAGCAGTGTCAACAAGGGGCTCCGGAGCACAGATACGCAGTATTTT. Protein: CASSVNKGLRSTDTQYF.

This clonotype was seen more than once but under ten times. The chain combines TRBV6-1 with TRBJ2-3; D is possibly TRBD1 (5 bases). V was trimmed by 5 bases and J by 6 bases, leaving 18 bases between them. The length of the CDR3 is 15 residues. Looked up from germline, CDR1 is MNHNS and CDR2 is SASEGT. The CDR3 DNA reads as TGTGCCAGCAGTCAGGGAATAATGTGGGCCGATACGCAGTATTTT. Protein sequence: CASSQGIMWADTQYF.

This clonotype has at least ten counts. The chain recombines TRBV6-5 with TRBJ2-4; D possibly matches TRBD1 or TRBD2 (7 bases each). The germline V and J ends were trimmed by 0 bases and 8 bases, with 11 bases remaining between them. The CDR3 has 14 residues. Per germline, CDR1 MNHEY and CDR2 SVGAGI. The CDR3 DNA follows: TGTGCCAGCAGTTACTCGGCAGGGGGGGACATTCAGTACTTC. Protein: CASSYSAGGDIQYF.

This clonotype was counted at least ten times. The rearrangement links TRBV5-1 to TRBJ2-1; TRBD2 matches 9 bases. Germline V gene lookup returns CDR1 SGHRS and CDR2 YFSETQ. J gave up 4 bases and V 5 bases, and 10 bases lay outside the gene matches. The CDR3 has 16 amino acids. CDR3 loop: CASSSGLALIYNEQFF. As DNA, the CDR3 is TGCGCCAGCAGTTCGGGACTAGCTTTGATATACAATGAGCAGTTCTTC.

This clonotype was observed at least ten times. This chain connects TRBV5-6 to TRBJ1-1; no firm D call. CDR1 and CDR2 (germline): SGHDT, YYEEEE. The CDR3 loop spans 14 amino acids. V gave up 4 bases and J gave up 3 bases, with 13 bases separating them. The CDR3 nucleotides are TGTGCCAGCAGCAAAGGAAGAGGGTACACTGAAGCTTTCTTT. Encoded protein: CASSKGRGYTEAFF. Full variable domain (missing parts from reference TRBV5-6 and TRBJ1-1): DAGVTQSPTHLIKTRGQQVTLRCSPKSGHDTVSWYQQALGQGPQFIFQYYEEEERQRGNFPDRFSGHQFPNYSSELNVNALLLGDSALYLCASSKGRGYTEAFFGQGTRLTVV.

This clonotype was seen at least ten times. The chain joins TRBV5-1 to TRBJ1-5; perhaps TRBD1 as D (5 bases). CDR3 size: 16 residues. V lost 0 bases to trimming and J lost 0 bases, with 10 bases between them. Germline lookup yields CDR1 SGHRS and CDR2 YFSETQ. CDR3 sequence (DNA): TGCGCCAGCAGCTTGGATGGGGGGATTAGCAATCAGCCCCAGCATTTT. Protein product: CASSLDGGISNQPQHF.

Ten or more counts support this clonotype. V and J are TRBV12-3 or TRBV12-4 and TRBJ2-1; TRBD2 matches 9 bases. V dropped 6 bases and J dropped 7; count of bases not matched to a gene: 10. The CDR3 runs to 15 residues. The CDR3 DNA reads TGTGCCAGCAGCTTATTAGCGGGAGCTGGAAATGAGCAGTTCTTC. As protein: CASSLLAGAGNEQFF.

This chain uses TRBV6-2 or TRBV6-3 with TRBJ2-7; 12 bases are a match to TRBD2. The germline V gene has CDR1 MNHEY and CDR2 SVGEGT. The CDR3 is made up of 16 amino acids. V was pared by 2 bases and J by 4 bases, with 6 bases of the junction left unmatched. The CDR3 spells CASSYLGLAGWYEQYF. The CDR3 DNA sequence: TGTGCCAGCAGTTACCTTGGACTAGCGGGATGGTACGAGCAGTACTTC.

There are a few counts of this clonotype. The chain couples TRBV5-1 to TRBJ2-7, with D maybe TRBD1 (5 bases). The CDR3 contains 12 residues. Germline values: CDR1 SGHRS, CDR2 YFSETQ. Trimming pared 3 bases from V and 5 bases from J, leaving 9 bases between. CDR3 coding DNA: TGCGCCAGCAGCTCGCAGGGCAACGAGCAGTACTTC. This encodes CASSSQGNEQYF.

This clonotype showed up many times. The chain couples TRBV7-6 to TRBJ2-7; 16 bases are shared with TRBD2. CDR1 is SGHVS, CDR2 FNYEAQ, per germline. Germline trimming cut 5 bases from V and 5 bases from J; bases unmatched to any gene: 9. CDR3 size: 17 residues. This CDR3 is CASSRKGLAGGYDEQYF. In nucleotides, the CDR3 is TGTGCCAGCAGCCGAAAGGGACTAGCGGGAGGGTACGACGAGCAGTACTTC.